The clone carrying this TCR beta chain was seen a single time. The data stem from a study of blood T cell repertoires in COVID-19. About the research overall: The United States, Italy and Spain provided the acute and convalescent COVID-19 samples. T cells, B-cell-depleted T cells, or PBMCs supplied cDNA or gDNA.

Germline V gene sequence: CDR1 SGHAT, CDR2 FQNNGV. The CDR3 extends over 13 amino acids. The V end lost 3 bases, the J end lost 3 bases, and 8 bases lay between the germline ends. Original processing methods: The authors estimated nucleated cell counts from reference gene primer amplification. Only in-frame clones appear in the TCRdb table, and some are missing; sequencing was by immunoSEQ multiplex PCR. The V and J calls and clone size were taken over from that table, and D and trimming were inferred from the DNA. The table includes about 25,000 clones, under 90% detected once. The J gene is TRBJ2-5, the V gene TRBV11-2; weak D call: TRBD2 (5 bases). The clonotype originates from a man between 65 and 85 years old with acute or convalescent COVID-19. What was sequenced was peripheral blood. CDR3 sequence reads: CASSFSEKETQYF. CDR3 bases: TGTGCCAGCAGCTTTAGCGAGAAAGAGACCCAGTACTTC. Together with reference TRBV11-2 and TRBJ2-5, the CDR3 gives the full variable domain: EAGVAQSPRYKIIEKRQSVAFWCNPISGHATLYWYQQILGQGPKLLIQFQNNGVVDDSQLPKDRFSAERLKGVDSTLKIQPAKLEDSAVYLCASSFSEKETQYFGPGTRLLVL.